This T cell receptor beta chain emerged from a study of T-cell memory formation after mild COVID-19. Findings and limits, study-wide: Day 15 to 85 contracting clones showed balanced CD4/CD8; day 15 to 37 expanders favored CD4+.

Germline V gives CDR1 SGHTA, CDR2 FQGNSA. This CDR3 spans 14 amino acids. Trimming removed 1 base from V and 7 bases from J, with 11 bases in between. Using its own MiXCR run on the 5' RACE reads, TCRdb lists one record per CDR3 protein. Of around 340,000 distinct CDR3 sequences in the sample, under 25% were seen once. Points on this clonotype: The antigen is unknown.

This receptor was taken from an adult woman who had mild COVID-19 (a few samples of this study predate the infection). Cell type and time point are not known. The chain combines TRBV7-2 with TRBJ2-1; weak D call: TRBD2 (5 bases). The sample taken for sequencing was PBMCs or a T cell subset sorted from them (not recorded which). CDR3 amino acids: CASSLGSSWNEQFF. DNA of the CDR3: TGTGCCAGCAGCTTAGGGTCTAGCTGGAATGAGCAGTTCTTC.